Listed here are 2 T cell receptor beta chains from one sample, sequenced in a study of shared clonotypes between healthy human individuals. The assay was immunoSEQ multiplex PCR, and TCRdb's table has in-frame clones only and misses some. The table shows approximately 500,000 clones, with more than 65% occurring only once. Sequenced sample: PBMCs. Receptors originate from a woman in her 40s in good health. Some clones in this sample may be carry-over from other donors' samples.

This clone was recorded many times. The chain has TRBV19 and TRBJ1-5; D remains ambiguous. CDR3 length: 9 amino acids. CDR1 LNHDA and CDR2 SQIVND come from the germline V gene (reference sequence). V was cut by 9 bases and J by 6 bases, with 3 bases left in between. The CDR3 DNA reads TGTGCCAGCGGTCAGCCCCAGCATTTT. Protein product: CASGQPQHF.

This clone was picked up a small number of times. The chain couples TRBV11-2 to TRBJ2-1; TRBD1 is a possible D gene (6 bases). Deletions cut 7 bases from V and 8 bases from J, with 21 bases between. Germline lookup yields CDR1 SGHAT and CDR2 FQNNGV. This CDR3 region has 15 residues. DNA of the CDR3: TGTGCCAGCAAGACAGGACAAGCCGGAGCGGATGAGCAGTTCTTC. Its translation is CASKTGQAGADEQFF.